Following are 18 T cell receptor beta chains from one sample sequenced in a study of naive and memory T cell subsets. Two oligonucleotides, mixed equimolar, formed the beta constant-region primer covering TRBC1 and TRBC2. TCRdb reanalysed the UMI-ligation and nested PCR reads using MiXCR and keeps one entry per CDR3 protein. The repertoire has around 27,000 distinct CDR3 sequences, around 10% of them found once; the top ten carry roughly 15%. The sample taken for sequencing was effector memory CD4+ T cells from blood. Subset of the sample: effector memory, CD45RA- CD27-. The origin of the receptors is a human donor in good health.

In this sample, this clonotype turned up many times. The V and J genes are TRBV30 and TRBJ1-1, with D possibly TRBD1 on 6 matching bases. The germline V gene encodes CDR1 GTSNPN and CDR2 SVGIG (reference sequence). This CDR3 region has 15 residues. The V end lost 2 bases, the J end lost 1 base, and 14 bases lay between the germline ends. The CDR3 here is CAWSLRGRTNTEAFF. CDR3 sequence (DNA): TGTGCCTGGAGTCTCAGGGGTCGGACGAACACTGAAGCTTTCTTT.

This clonotype was seen a few times. The chain carries TRBV7-2 and TRBJ1-6; no firm D call. V lost 5 bases and J lost 7, with 12 bases in between. CDR3 length: 14 residues. Germline values: CDR1 SGHTA, CDR2 FQGNSA. CDR3 nucleotide sequence: TGTGCCAGCAGCGAGACACATTTCAATTCACCCCTCCACTTT. Protein sequence: CASSETHFNSPLHF.

This clonotype showed up just a few times. The rearrangement joins TRBV20-1 to TRBJ2-1, with 7 bases fitting TRBD2. The ends lost 5 bases at V and 4 bases at J; junction bases unmatched: 11. This CDR3 is built from 15 residues. Germline CDR1 DFQATT, CDR2 SNEGSKA (reference sequence). CDR3 in amino acids: CSAGRRERGYNEQFF. The CDR3 coding sequence is TGCAGTGCTGGAAGGCGGGAGCGGGGTTACAATGAGCAGTTCTTC.

In this sample, this clonotype is medium-sized. The chain couples TRBV27 to TRBJ1-5, with 7 positions matching TRBD1. With 6 bases clipped from V and 3 bases from J, the junction kept 8 bases outside the gene matches. Germline V CDR1 and CDR2: MNHEY, SMNVEV (reference sequence). CDR3 length equals 15 residues. CDR3 sequence: CASRETDRDNQPQHF. The CDR3 DNA is TGTGCCAGCAGGGAAACCGACAGGGACAATCAGCCCCAGCATTTT.

The chain uses TRBV6-6 and TRBJ1-1; TRBD1 matches 10 bases. Trimming took 5 bases from V and 4 from J; bases not matched to a gene: 16. Germline CDR1 reads MNHNY; CDR2 reads SVGAGI (reference sequence). This CDR3 has 18 amino acids. This chain's CDR3 is CASSPTPFGTGVATEAFF. CDR3 bases: TGTGCCAGCAGTCCTACTCCGTTTGGGACAGGGGTGGCCACTGAAGCTTTCTTT.

This clonotype was counted a few times. The V call is TRBV7-3, the J call TRBJ2-1; TRBD1 might be the D (5 bases). CDR3 length: 17 residues. V was trimmed by 4 bases and J by 2 bases, leaving 18 bases between them. Germline V lookup: CDR1 SGHTA, CDR2 FQGTGA. CDR3 in amino acids: CASSSSRGQSTYNEQFF. The CDR3 DNA sequence: TGTGCCAGCAGCTCATCTAGAGGACAATCAACCTACAATGAGCAGTTCTTC.

J is TRBJ1-1 and V is TRBV7-9; D is possibly TRBD1 (6 bases). Germline V gene lookup returns CDR1 SEHNR and CDR2 FQNEAQ (reference sequence). The CDR3 totals 15 residues. V was cut by 6 bases and J by 9 bases, with 23 bases left in between. This CDR3 reads CASRPGGWGHHKAFF. The CDR3 nucleotides read TGTGCCAGCAGACCGGGGGGCTGGGGACACCATAAAGCTTTCTTT.

This clonotype appeared a few times. The gene calls are TRBV5-5 and TRBJ1-4, with D maybe TRBD1 (6 bases). V lost 5 bases, J lost 0 bases, and 11 bases lay in between. This CDR3 spans 15 amino acids. Germline V gene sequence: CDR1 SGHKS, CDR2 YYEKEE (reference sequence). Here the CDR3 reads CASRTDSATNEKLFF. As DNA, the CDR3 is TGTGCCAGCAGAACGGACAGCGCAACTAATGAAAAACTGTTTTTT.

This sequence joins TRBV6-2 or TRBV6-3 and TRBJ1-1, with 7 nucleotides matching TRBD1. Looked up from germline, CDR1 is MNHEY and CDR2 is SVGEGT. Unmatched junction bases numbered 13, after V lost 5 bases and J lost 7 bases. The CDR3 consists of 15 residues. The CDR3 nucleotides read TGTGCCAGCAGTAACCCGGGACAGTCCCGTCTTGAAGCTTTCTTT. Translation gives CASSNPGQSRLEAFF.

This clonotype was seen ten or more times. The chain uses TRBV27 and TRBJ2-2; 7 bases match TRBD1. The CDR3 spans 15 residues. V shed 5 bases, J shed 3 bases, and the junction held 6 bases outside the gene matches. CDR1 is MNHEY, CDR2 SMNVEV, per germline (reference sequence). The chain's CDR3 is CASSPGQRDTGELFF. The CDR3 coding sequence is TGTGCCAGCAGTCCGGGACAGAGGGACACCGGGGAGCTGTTTTTT.

This clonotype appeared many times. The chain carries TRBV6-1 and TRBJ2-1, with TRBD2 matching over 12 bases. CDR1 is MNHNS and CDR2 is SASEGT in the germline V gene. V gave up 2 bases and J gave up 6 bases; unmatched junction bases: 2. CDR3 length equals 15 residues. CDR3: CASSELAGGPNEQFF. The CDR3 nucleotides read TGTGCCAGCAGTGAACTAGCGGGGGGGCCCAATGAGCAGTTCTTC.

This clonotype has just a few counts. This chain joins TRBV18 and TRBJ1-5; perhaps TRBD1 as D (5 bases). The germline CDR1 and CDR2 sequences are KGHSH and LQKENI. Trimming pared 2 bases from V and 5 bases from J, leaving 16 bases between. The CDR3 covers 16 residues. CDR3 in amino acids: CASSPNGAGLYQPQHF. The CDR3 bases are TGTGCCAGCTCACCAAATGGGGCAGGGTTGTATCAGCCCCAGCATTTT. The entire variable domain, with the rest obtained from reference TRBV18 and TRBJ1-5, is as follows: NAGVMQNPRHLVRRRGQEARLRCSPMKGHSHVYWYRQLPEEGLKFMVYLQKENIIDESGMPKERFSAEFPKEGPSILRIQQVVRGDSAAYFCASSPNGAGLYQPQHFGDGTRLSIL.

This clonotype was detected many times. The V gene is TRBV5-8, the J gene TRBJ2-1, with TRBD1 identical over 9 bases. CDR1 is SGHTS, CDR2 YDEGEE, per germline. The CDR3 loop spans 15 amino acids. The ends lost 1 base at V and 5 bases at J; junction bases unmatched: 4. CDR3 sequence (DNA): TGTGCCAGCAGCTTGCCCGGACAGGGGAACAATGAGCAGTTCTTC. It encodes CASSLPGQGNNEQFF.

This clonotype turned up a few times. The V call is TRBV7-2, the J call TRBJ2-6; tentative D call: TRBD2 (6 bases). Germline V gives CDR1 SGHTA, CDR2 FQGNSA. Deletions cut 9 bases from V and 0 bases from J, with 9 bases between. CDR3 length: 14 amino acids. The CDR3 spells CARGGGSGANVLTF. The CDR3 region has the DNA TGTGCCAGGGGGGGTGGCTCTGGGGCCAACGTCCTGACTTTC.

This clonotype was detected ten times or more. The rearrangement links TRBV18 to TRBJ2-4, with TRBD2 as a possible D gene (5 bases). Between the trimmed V and J ends, which lost 3 bases and 2 bases, there was a span of 11 bases. The CDR3 sequence is 15 residues long. Germline V gives CDR1 KGHSH, CDR2 LQKENI. This chain's CDR3 is CASSPPAGSKNIQYF. CDR3 bases: TGTGCCAGCTCACCCCCGGCGGGTTCCAAAAACATTCAGTACTTC.

The J gene is TRBJ1-3, the V gene TRBV6-1; D possibly corresponds to TRBD1 (5 bases). Trimming removed 3 bases at V and 2 bases at J, with 11 bases between. CDR1 is MNHNS and CDR2 is SASEGT in the germline V gene. This CDR3 region has 15 residues. The CDR3 is CASSDFRGTGNTIYF. As DNA, the CDR3 is TGTGCCAGCAGTGACTTTAGGGGCACTGGAAACACCATATATTTT.

The chain links TRBV20-1 to TRBJ2-5, with 16 bases that match TRBD2. Germline V CDR1 and CDR2: DFQATT, SNEGSKA (reference sequence). The CDR3 contains 19 residues. Trimming cost V 5 bases and J 4 bases; bases outside gene matches: 16. The CDR3 protein is CSALAQTGTSGRAGETQYF. The CDR3 bases are TGCAGTGCTTTAGCACAAACCGGGACTAGCGGGAGGGCCGGAGAGACCCAGTACTTC.

This clonotype was seen many times. The gene calls are TRBV20-1 and TRBJ2-1; the D gene could be TRBD1 or TRBD2 (6 bases each). CDR1 is DFQATT, CDR2 SNEGSKA, per germline (reference sequence). The CDR3 extends over 16 amino acids. Deletions cut 0 bases from V and 4 bases from J, with 16 bases between. CDR3 sequence: CSARDPVRGVYNEQFF. The CDR3, as DNA: TGCAGTGCTAGAGATCCCGTTAGGGGGGTATACAATGAGCAGTTCTTC.